Listed below are T cell receptor beta chains from one sample, sequenced in a study of beta chain features in type 1 diabetes. Sequencing was performed with immunoSEQ multiplex PCR; in TCRdb, only in-frame clones are kept and a portion is missing. The data hold around 180,000 clones, with about 7.9% observed a single time. Sequences were obtained from central memory CD4+ T cells from blood. The origin of the receptors is a man younger than 30 with type 1 diabetes. Both conserved end residues are part of each CDR3. A D gene is named only where the DNA matches it firmly. Some rows mark clone size as missing; the rest say once, few, many or name a class of expanded clone.

size	D	V	J	CDR3	DNA
-	TRBD1	TRBV2	TRBJ2-1	CASNPQGTYNEQFF	TGTGCCAGCAACCCACAGGGGACCTACAATGAGCAGTTCTTC
few	TRBD1	TRBV28	TRBJ2-7	CASSLSGQGEYEQYF	TGTGCCAGCAGTTTATCGGGACAGGGGGAATACGAGCAGTACTTC
-	-	TRBV6-1	TRBJ2-5	CASSEATRGTQYF	TGTGCCAGCAGTGAAGCGACCAGAGGGACCCAGTACTTC
-	-	TRBV29-1	TRBJ2-3	CSVANSILPDTQYF	TGCAGCGTCGCTAATTCAATTCTCCCAGATACGCAGTATTTT
-	-	TRBV7-9	TRBJ2-3	CASSPALAYTDTQYF	TGTGCCAGCAGCCCCGCGCTAGCGTACACAGATACGCAGTATTTT
-	TRBD1	TRBV25-1	TRBJ1-3	CASSEFGTGENTIYF	TGTGCCAGCAGTGAATTCGGGACAGGCGAAAACACCATATATTTT
few	-	TRBV30	TRBJ2-5	CAWSVLGSETQYF	TGTGCCTGGAGTGTACTAGGGTCCGAGACCCAGTACTTC
-	-	TRBV6-5	TRBJ2-7	CASSYRATVYEQYF	TGTGCCAGCAGTTACAGGGCGACAGTGTACGAGCAGTACTTC
-	-	TRBV15	TRBJ2-7	CATSQTSGGMYEQYF	TGTGCCACCAGCCAGACGTCGGGCGGGATGTACGAGCAGTACTTC
-	-	TRBV19	TRBJ2-5	CASSLLGEETQYF	TGTGCCAGTAGCCTATTAGGGGAAGAGACCCAGTACTTC
few	TRBD1	TRBV19	TRBJ2-7	CASSMGQGVEQYF	TGTGCCAGTAGTATGGGACAGGGGGTCGAGCAGTACTTC
-	-	TRBV20-1	TRBJ2-5	CSASGGTQYF	TGCAGTGCTAGTGGAGGGACCCAGTACTTC
-	-	TRBV7-9	TRBJ2-7	CASSRQGPEFYEQYF	TGTGCCAGCAGCCGTCAGGGGCCGGAATTCTACGAGCAGTACTTC
-	-	TRBV5-4	TRBJ1-6	CASSPNRAGGSPLHF	TGTGCCAGCAGCCCCAATCGGGCGGGAGGATCACCCCTCCACTTT
-	TRBD2	TRBV28	TRBJ2-7	CASSWGGYEQYF	TGTGCCAGCAGTTGGGGGGGGTACGAGCAGTACTTC